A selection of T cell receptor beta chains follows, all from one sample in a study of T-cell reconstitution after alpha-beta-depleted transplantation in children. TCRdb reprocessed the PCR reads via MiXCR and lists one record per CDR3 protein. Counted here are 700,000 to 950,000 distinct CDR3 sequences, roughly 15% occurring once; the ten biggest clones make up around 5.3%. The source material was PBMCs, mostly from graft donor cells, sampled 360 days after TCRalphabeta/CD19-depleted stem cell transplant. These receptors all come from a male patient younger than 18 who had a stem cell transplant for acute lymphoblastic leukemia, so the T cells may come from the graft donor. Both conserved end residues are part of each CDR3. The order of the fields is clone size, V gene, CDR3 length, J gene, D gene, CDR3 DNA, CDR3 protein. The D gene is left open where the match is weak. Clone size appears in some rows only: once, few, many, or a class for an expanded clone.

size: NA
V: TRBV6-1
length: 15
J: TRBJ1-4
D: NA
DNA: TGTGCCAGCAGTGAAAGGTGGGGGACCGCGGAAAAACTGTTTTTT
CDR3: CASSERWGTAEKLFF

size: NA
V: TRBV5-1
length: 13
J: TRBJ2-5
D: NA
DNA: TGCGCCAGCAGCTTTCACGACCAAGAGACCCAGTACTTC
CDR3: CASSFHDQETQYF

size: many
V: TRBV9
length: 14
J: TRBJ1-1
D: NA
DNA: TGCGCCAGCAGCGTCGAACAGGGCAACACTGAAGCTTTCTTT
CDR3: CASSVEQGNTEAFF

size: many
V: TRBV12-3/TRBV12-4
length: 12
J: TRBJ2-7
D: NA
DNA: TGTGCCAGCAGCTCTCTCTCAGGAGAGCAGTACTTC
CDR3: CASSSLSGEQYF

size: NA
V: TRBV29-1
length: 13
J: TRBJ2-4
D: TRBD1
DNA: TGCAGCGGAGTAGACAGGGAGAAAAACATTCAGTACTTC
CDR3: CSGVDREKNIQYF

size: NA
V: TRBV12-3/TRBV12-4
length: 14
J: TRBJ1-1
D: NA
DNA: TGTGCCACCTGTTTGTGGACAGAGAACACTGAAGCTTTCTTT
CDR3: CATCLWTENTEAFF

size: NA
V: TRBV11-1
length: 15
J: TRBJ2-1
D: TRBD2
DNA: TGTGCCAGCAGCGCCGGACTAGCGGAAAGGAATGAGCAGTTCTTC
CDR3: CASSAGLAERNEQFF

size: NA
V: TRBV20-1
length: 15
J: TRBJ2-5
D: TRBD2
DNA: TGCAGTGCTTCTTTAGCGGGCGGGTGGCAAGAGACCCAGTACTTC
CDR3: CSASLAGGWQETQYF

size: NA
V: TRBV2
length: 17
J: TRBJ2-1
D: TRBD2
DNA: TGTGCCAGCACTGGACTAGTAACCTCGTACCACTACAATGAGCAGTTCTTC
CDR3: CASTGLVTSYHYNEQFF

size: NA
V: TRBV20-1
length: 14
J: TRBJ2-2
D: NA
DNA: TGCAGTGCCCAGCAAGGGACAACCACCGGGGAGCTGTTTTTT
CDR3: CSAQQGTTTGELFF

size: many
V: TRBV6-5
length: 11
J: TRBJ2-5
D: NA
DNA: TGTGCCAGCAGTTATCGGGAGACCCAGTACTTC
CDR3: CASSYRETQYF